Presented here are 5 T cell receptor beta chains from one specimen sequenced in a study of blood T cell repertoires in COVID-19. Here immunoSEQ multiplex PCR was the method, and the copy in TCRdb shows in-frame clones only, minus some. This table has about 270,000 clones, about nine tenths appearing once. Material: peripheral blood. These receptors were taken from a man aged 50-59 years with acute or convalescent COVID-19.

The J gene is TRBJ2-1, the V gene TRBV10-2; no reliable D call. Trimming left V 4 bases short and J 6 bases short, with 13 bases between. Germline CDR1 WSHSY, CDR2 SAAADI. The CDR3 loop spans 14 amino acids. In DNA form, the CDR3 reads TGCGCCAGCAGTGTTCGAGCATTAGTCAATGAGCAGTTCTTC. Protein: CASSVRALVNEQFF.

This rearrangement joins TRBV7-8 to TRBJ1-2; 7 bases are a match to TRBD1. Germline CDR1 and CDR2: SGHVS and FQNEAQ. V lost 0 bases, J lost 0 bases, and 10 bases stayed unmatched. This CDR3 region has 18 residues. Here the CDR3 DNA reads TGTGCCAGCAGCTTAGCGACCCAGACAGGGAGTTCTAACTATGGCTACACCTTC. This sequence encodes CASSLATQTGSSNYGYTF.

This sequence joins TRBV11-2 and TRBJ2-5, with D perhaps matching TRBD1 (6 bases). Deletions cut 5 bases from V and 7 bases from J, with 20 bases between. Germline V gene lookup returns CDR1 SGHAT and CDR2 FQNNGV. The CDR3 covers 15 residues. The CDR3 reads CASSHLRDTPGTQYF. CDR3 sequence (DNA): TGTGCCAGCAGCCACCTCCGGGACACCCCAGGGACCCAGTACTTC.

This clone appeared a single time. The J gene is TRBJ1-5, the V gene TRBV5-1; TRBD1 might be the D (6 bases). CDR3 length equals 15 residues. V lost 4 bases to trimming and J lost 2 bases, with 13 bases between them. CDR1 is SGHRS, CDR2 YFSETQ, per germline. CDR3 protein: CASSVTGSGNQPQHF. CDR3 coding DNA: TGCGCCAGCAGCGTCACAGGGTCCGGCAATCAGCCCCAGCATTTT. Full variable domain (outside the CDR3, taken from reference TRBV5-1 and TRBJ1-5): KAGVTQTPRYLIKTRGQQVTLSCSPISGHRSVSWYQQTPGQGLQFLFEYFSETQRNKGNFPGRFSGRQFSNSRSEMNVSTLELGDSALYLCASSVTGSGNQPQHFGDGTRLSIL.

This sequence joins TRBV6-5 and TRBJ2-7, with TRBD1 identical over 8 bases. Germline CDR1 is MNHEY and CDR2 is SVGAGI. CDR3 length equals 15 residues. The V segment lost 3 bases and the J segment 3 bases; nucleotides outside the gene matches: 7. CDR3 in amino acids: CASSYLDRVGYEQYF. The CDR3 DNA reads as TGTGCCAGCAGTTATTTGGACAGGGTTGGCTACGAGCAGTACTTC.